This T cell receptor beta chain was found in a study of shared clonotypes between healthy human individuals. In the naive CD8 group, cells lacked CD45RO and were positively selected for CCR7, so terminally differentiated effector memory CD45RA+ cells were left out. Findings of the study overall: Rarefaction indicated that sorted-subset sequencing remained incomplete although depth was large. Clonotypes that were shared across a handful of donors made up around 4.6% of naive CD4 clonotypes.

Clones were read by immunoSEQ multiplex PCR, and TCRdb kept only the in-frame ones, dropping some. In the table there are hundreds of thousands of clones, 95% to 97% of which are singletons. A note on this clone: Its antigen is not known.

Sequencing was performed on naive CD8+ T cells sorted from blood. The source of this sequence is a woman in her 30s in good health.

CDR3 coding DNA: TGTGCCAGCAGCTTATTAGAGGGTTATTGGAATAGCAATCAGCCCCAGCATTTT. Protein product: CASSLLEGYWNSNQPQHF. The chain combines TRBV5-8 with TRBJ1-5; no clear D. CDR3 length: 18 residues. V shed 2 bases and J shed 0 bases, with 18 bases lying between them. Germline-derived CDR1 and CDR2 are SGHTS and YDEGEE. Full variable domain (rest looked up from reference TRBV5-8 and TRBJ1-5): EAGVTQSPTHLIKTRGQQATLRCSPISGHTSVYWYQQALGLGLQFLLWYDEGEERNRGNFPPRFSGRQFPNYSSELNVNALELEDSALYLCASSLLEGYWNSNQPQHFGDGTRLSIL.